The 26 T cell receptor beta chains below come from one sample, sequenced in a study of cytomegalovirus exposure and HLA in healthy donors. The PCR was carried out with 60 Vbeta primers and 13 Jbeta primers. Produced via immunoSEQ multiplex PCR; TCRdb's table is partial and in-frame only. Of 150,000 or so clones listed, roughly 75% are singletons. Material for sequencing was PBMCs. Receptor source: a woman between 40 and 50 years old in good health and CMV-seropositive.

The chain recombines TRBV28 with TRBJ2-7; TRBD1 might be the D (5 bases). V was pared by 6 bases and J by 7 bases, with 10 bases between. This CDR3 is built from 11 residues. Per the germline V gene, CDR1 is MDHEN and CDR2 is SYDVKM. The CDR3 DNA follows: TGTGCCAGCAGGGGGCTGTGGGAGCAGTACTTC. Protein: CASRGLWEQYF.

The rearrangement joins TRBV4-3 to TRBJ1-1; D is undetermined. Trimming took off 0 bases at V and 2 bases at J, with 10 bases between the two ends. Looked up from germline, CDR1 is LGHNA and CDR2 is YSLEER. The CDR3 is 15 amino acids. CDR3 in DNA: TGCGCCAGCAGCCAAGATGAGGCAGCTAACACTGAAGCTTTCTTT. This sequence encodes CASSQDEAANTEAFF.

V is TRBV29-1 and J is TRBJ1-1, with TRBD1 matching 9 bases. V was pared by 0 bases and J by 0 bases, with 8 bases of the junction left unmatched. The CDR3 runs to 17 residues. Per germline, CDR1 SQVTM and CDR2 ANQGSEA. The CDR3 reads CSVEDPTGQGMNTEAFF. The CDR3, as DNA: TGCAGCGTTGAAGACCCTACCGGACAGGGGATGAACACTGAAGCTTTCTTT.

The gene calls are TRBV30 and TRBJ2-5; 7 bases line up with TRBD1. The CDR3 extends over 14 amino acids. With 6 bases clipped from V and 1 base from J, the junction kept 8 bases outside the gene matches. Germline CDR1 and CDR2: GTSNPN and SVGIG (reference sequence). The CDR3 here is CACLSHRGQETQYF. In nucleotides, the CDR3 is TGTGCCTGTCTAAGCCACAGGGGCCAAGAGACCCAGTACTTC. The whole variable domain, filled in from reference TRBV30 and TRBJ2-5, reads SQTIHQWPATLVQPVGSPLSLECTVEGTSNPNLYWYRQAAGRGLQLLFYSVGIGQISSEVPQNLSASRPQDRQFILSSKKLLLSDSGFYLCACLSHRGQETQYFGPGTRLLVL.

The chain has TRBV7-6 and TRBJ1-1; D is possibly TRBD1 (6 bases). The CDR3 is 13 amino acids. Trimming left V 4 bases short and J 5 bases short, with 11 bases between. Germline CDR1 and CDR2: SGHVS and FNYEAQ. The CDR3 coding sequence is TGTGCCAGCAGCTCCATAGGGGGAACTGAAGCTTTCTTT. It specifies CASSSIGGTEAFF.

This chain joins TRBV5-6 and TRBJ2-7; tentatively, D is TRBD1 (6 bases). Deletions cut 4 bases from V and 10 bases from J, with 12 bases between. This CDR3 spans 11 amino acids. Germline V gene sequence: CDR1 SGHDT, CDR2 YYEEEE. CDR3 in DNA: TGTGCCAGCAGCCAAGGACAGCCACAGTACTTC. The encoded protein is CASSQGQPQYF.

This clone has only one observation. For the CDR3, the DNA is TGTGCCTGGAGTCCAAACAGCTCTGGAAACACCATATATTTT. Encoded protein: CAWSPNSSGNTIYF. The chain couples TRBV30 to TRBJ1-3; D is ambiguous. The germline CDR1 and CDR2 sequences are GTSNPN and SVGIG (reference sequence). CDR3 length: 14 amino acids. Trimming removed 2 bases at V and 0 bases at J, with 8 bases between.

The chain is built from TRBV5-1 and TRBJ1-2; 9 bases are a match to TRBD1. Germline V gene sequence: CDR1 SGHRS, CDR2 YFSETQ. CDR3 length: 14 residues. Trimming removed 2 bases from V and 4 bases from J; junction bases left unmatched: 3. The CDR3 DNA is TGCGCCAGCAGCTTAACAGGGGGCCTCTATGGCTACACCTTC. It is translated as CASSLTGGLYGYTF.

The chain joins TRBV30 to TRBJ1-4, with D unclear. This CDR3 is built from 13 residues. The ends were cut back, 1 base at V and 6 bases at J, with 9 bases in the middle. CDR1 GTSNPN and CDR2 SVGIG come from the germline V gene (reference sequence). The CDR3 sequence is CAWSGDTYEKLFF. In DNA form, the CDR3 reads TGTGCCTGGAGTGGAGACACCTATGAAAAACTGTTTTTT.

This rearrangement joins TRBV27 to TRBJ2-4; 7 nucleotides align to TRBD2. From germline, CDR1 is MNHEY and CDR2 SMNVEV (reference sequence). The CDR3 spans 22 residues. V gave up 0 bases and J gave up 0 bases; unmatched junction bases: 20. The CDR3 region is CASSLSAPQFQTSEVAKNIQYF. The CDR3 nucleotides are TGTGCCAGCAGTTTATCGGCTCCCCAATTCCAAACTAGCGAGGTAGCCAAAAACATTCAGTACTTC.

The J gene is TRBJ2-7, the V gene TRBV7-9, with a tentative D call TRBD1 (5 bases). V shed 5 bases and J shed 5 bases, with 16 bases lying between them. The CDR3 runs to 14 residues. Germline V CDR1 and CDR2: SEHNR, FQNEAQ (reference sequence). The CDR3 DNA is TGTGCCAGCAGCGCATTACGGAAGGGGAACGAGCAGTACTTC. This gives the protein CASSALRKGNEQYF.

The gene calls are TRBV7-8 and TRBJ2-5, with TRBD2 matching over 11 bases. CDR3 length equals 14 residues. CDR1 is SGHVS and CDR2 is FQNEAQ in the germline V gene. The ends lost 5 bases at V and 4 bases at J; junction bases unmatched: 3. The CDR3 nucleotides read TGTGCCAGCAGCCCCGGACTAGCGGGAGAGACCCAGTACTTC. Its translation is CASSPGLAGETQYF. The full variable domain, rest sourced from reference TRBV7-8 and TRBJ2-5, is GAGVSQSPRYKVAKRGQDVALRCDPISGHVSLFWYQQALGQGPEFLTYFQNEAQLDKSGLPSDRFFAERPEGSVSTLKIQRTQQEDSAVYLCASSPGLAGETQYFGPGTRLLVL.

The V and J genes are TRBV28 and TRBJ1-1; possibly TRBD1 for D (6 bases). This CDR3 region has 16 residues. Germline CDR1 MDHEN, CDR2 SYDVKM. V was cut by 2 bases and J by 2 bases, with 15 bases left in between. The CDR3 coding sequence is TGTGCCAGCAGTTTAGGGTGGCAGGGGCTTAACACTGAAGCTTTCTTT. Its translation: CASSLGWQGLNTEAFF.

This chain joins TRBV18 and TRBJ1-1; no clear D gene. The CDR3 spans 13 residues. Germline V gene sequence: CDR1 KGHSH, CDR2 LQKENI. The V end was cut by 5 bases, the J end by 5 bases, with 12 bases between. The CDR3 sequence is CASSSLGDTEAFF. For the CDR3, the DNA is TGTGCCAGCTCATCGCTCGGGGATACTGAAGCTTTCTTT.

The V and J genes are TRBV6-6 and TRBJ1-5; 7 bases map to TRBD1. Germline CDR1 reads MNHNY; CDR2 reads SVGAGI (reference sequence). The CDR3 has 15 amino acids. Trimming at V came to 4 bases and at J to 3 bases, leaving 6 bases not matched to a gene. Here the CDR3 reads CASSSGQTYNQPQHF. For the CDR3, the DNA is TGTGCCAGCAGTTCGGGACAGACCTACAATCAGCCCCAGCATTTT.

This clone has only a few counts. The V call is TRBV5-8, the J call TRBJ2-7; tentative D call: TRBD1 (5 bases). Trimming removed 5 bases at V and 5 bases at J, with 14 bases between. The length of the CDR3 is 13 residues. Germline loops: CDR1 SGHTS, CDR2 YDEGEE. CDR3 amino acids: CASRMKGIDEQYF. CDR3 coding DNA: TGTGCCAGCAGGATGAAGGGGATCGACGAGCAGTACTTC.

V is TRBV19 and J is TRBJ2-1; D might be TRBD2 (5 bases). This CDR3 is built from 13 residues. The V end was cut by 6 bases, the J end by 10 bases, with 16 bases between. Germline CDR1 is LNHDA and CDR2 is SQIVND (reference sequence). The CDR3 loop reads CASSPPGKPEQFF. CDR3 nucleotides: TGTGCCAGTAGCCCTCCCGGGAAACCCGAGCAGTTCTTC.

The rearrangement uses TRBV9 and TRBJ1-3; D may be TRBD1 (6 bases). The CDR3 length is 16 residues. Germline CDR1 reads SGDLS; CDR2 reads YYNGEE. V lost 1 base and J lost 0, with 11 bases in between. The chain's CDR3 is CASSVTGRSSGNTIYF. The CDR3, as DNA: TGTGCCAGCAGCGTAACAGGGCGAAGCTCTGGAAACACCATATATTTT.

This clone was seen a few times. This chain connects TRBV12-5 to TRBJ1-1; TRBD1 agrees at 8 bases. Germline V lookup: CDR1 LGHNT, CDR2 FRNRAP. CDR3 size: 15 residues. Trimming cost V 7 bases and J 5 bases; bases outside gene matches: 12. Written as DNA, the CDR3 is TGTGCTAGTGCCCCGTCAGGGGGCGCATATACTGAAGCTTTCTTT. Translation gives CASAPSGGAYTEAFF. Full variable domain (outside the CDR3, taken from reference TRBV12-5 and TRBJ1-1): DARVTQTPRHKVTEMGQEVTMRCQPILGHNTVFWYRQTMMQGLELLAYFRNRAPLDDSGMPKDRFSAEMPDATLATLKIQPSEPRDSAVYFCASAPSGGAYTEAFFGQGTRLTVV.

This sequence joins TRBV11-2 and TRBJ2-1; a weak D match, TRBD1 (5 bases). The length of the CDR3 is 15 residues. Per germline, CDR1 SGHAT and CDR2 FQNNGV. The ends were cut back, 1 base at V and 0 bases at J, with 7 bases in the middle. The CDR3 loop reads CASSLGQSSYNEQFF. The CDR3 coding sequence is TGTGCCAGCAGCTTAGGACAGAGCTCCTACAATGAGCAGTTCTTC. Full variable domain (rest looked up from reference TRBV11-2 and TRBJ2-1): EAGVAQSPRYKIIEKRQSVAFWCNPISGHATLYWYQQILGQGPKLLIQFQNNGVVDDSQLPKDRFSAERLKGVDSTLKIQPAKLEDSAVYLCASSLGQSSYNEQFFGPGTRLTVL.

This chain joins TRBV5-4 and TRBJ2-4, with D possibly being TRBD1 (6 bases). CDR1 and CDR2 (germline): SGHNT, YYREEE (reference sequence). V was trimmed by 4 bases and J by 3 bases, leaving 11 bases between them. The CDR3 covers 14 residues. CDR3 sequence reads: CASSTQGIKNIQYF. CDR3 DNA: TGTGCCAGCAGCACTCAGGGGATCAAAAACATTCAGTACTTC.

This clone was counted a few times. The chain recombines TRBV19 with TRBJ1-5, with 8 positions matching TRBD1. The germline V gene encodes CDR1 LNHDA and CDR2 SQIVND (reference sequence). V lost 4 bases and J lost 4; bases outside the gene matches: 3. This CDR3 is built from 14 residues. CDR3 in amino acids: CASSSRTGNQPQHF. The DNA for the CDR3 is TGTGCCAGTAGTAGCCGGACAGGGAATCAGCCCCAGCATTTT. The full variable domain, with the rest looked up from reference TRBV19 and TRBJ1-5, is DGGITQSPKYLFRKEGQNVTLSCEQNLNHDAMYWYRQDPGQGLRLIYYSQIVNDFQKGDIAEGYSVSREKKESFPLTVTSAQKNPTAFYLCASSSRTGNQPQHFGDGTRLSIL.

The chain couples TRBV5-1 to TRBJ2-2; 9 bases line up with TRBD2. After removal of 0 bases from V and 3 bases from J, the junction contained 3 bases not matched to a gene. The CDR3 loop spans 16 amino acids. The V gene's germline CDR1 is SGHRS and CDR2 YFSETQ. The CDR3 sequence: CASSLVIAGDTGELFF. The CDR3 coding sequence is TGCGCCAGCAGCTTGGTTATAGCGGGAGACACCGGGGAGCTGTTTTTT.

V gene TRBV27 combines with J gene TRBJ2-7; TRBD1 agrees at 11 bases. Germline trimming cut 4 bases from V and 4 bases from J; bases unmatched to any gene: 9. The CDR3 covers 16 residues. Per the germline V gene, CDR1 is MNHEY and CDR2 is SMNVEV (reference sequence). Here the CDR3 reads CASSWGTGTGGYEQYF. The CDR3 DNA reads TGTGCCAGCAGTTGGGGGACCGGGACAGGGGGTTACGAGCAGTACTTC.

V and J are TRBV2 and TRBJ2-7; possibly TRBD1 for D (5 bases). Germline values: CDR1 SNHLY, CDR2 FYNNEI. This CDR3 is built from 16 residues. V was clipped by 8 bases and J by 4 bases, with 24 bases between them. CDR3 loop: CASVEAVGAGVYEQYF. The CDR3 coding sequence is TGTGCCAGCGTCGAGGCCGTTGGGGCTGGGGTATACGAGCAGTACTTC.

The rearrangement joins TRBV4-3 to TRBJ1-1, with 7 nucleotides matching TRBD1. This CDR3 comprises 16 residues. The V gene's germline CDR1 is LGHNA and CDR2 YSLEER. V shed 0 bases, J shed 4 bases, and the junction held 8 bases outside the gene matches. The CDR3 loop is CASSQDFRGYGTEAFF. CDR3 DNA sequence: TGCGCCAGCAGCCAAGATTTCAGGGGGTACGGCACTGAAGCTTTCTTT.